Detailed here is one T cell receptor beta chain. Its antigen is undetermined. TCR beta cDNA libraries included unique molecular identifiers. Input populations of 1 to 10 million T cells gave rise to hundreds of thousands of cDNA molecules. MiXCR, run by TCRdb on the PCR reads, gives a single entry per CDR3 protein. The table has roughly 540,000 distinct CDR3 sequences, around 36% seen once. V gave up 5 bases and J gave up 7 bases, with 21 bases separating them. Germline loops: CDR1 SEHNR, CDR2 FQNEAQ (reference sequence). The CDR3 consists of 17 residues. These data are taken from a study of post-analysis software for immune sequencing data. Study information: The study covered relapsing-remitting, secondary progressive and progressive-relapsing courses of multiple sclerosis.

Broader study findings: Controls' normalized Chao1 diversity significantly exceeded that of multiple sclerosis patients. The F measure placed samples prepared in the same batch into strongly shared clusters. In patients, four to six TRBV segments were more frequent than in controls, with TRBV5-6, TRBV5-1 and TRBV20-1 among them.

The sequencing sample was made of blood. The origin of this receptor is a girl aged 2-17 years with multiple sclerosis. This chain joins TRBV7-9 and TRBJ1-6; weak D call: TRBD1 (6 bases). CDR3 loop: CASSLHLGGRRNSPLHF. The CDR3 nucleotides are TGTGCCAGCAGCCTCCATCTAGGGGGGCGTCGGAATTCACCCCTCCACTTT.